This TCR beta chain derives from a study of blood T cell repertoires in COVID-19. The CDR3 runs to 15 residues. J gave up 3 bases and V 2 bases, and 6 bases lay outside the gene matches. Germline V gives CDR1 ENHRY, CDR2 SYGVKD. Sequencing was performed with immunoSEQ multiplex PCR; in TCRdb, only in-frame clones are kept and a portion is missing. The table shows just under 90,000 clones, with over 90% occurring only once. Sequencing was carried out using peripheral blood. J is TRBJ2-7 and V is TRBV10-3, with 8 nucleotides matching TRBD2. The origin of this receptor is a man aged 55-75 years with acute or convalescent COVID-19. CDR3 residues: CAISEEGSGIYEQYF. For the CDR3, the DNA is TGTGCCATCAGTGAGGAGGGTAGCGGGATCTACGAGCAGTACTTC.